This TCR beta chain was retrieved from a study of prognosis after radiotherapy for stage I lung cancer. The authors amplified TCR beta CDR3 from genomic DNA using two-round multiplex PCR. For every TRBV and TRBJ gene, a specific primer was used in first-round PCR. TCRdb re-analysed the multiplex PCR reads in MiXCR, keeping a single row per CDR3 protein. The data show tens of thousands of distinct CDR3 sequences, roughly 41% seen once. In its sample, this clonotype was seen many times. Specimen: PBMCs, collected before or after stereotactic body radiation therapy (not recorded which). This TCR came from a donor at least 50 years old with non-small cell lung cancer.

As DNA, the CDR3 is TGTGCCAGCAGCGGACTAGCGGGAGCAAAGACCCAGTACTTC. Amino acid sequence: CASSGLAGAKTQYF. The chain combines TRBV6-2 or TRBV6-3 with TRBJ2-5, with 13 bases aligning to TRBD2. CDR3 length equals 14 residues. Per the germline V gene, CDR1 is MNHEY and CDR2 is SVGEGT. V was pared by 6 bases and J by 6 bases, with 4 bases of the junction left unmatched.